This TCR beta chain was sequenced for a study of T cells in Graves' hyperthyroidism and ophthalmopathy. Diagnostic decisions used clinical symptoms, serum thyroxine and TRAb, thyroid ultrasound and orbital computed tomography. There were TCR beta CDR3 regions amplified from RNA transcripts. TCR CDR3 underwent first-round RT-PCR with the HTBI primer set. TCRdb reprocessed the multiplex PCR reads via MiXCR and lists one record per CDR3 protein. This sample has roughly 710,000 distinct CDR3 sequences, with around a third found just once. This clonotype has ten or more counts. The sequenced material came from blood. This clonotype was sampled from a woman aged 40 to 55 with Graves' hyperthyroidism.

The CDR3 bases are TGTGCCAGCAGTTCGACAGGGCTTACCTACGAGCAGTACTTC. Translation gives CASSSTGLTYEQYF. The rearrangement links TRBV7-9 to TRBJ2-7; 7 bases are shared with TRBD1. The CDR3 extends over 14 amino acids. V shed 6 bases and J 2 bases; nucleotides not matched to a gene: 7. Germline CDR1 is SEHNR and CDR2 is FQNEAQ (reference sequence).